The T cell receptor beta chain under discussion was sequenced for a study of human T cells and chemical hapten exposure. The study's findings and limits: Versus controls, significantly more large CDR3 similarity clusters arose from expanded TCRs.

Time point given: pre-sensitization, week 0. This sample's treatment: therapeutic diphenylcyclopropenone sensitization with weekly scalp DPC. This clonotype was counted a few times. Its antigen is undetermined. Authors' analysis steps: There were a median of around 100,000 TCRs per sample, with a range from about 23,224 to 690,600. TCRdb redid the calling of the RACE reads with MiXCR, one entry per CDR3 protein. The authors' filters were not applied to this entry. The sample holds 95,000 to 150,000 distinct CDR3 sequences, 13% seen once. The CDR3 sequence is 16 residues long. Trimming stripped 7 bases from V and 5 bases from J, with 23 bases between.

The source of this sequence is a woman between 18 and 29 years old with alopecia areata. Some clones in this sample may be carry-over from other donors' samples. The sequencing used whole blood, collected in connection with sensitization to the hapten diphenylcyclopropenone (DPC). The V and J genes are TRBV12-3 or TRBV12-4 and TRBJ2-5, with D maybe TRBD1 (6 bases). CDR3 sequence reads: CASTPLRQGKPETQYF. The DNA for the CDR3 is TGTGCCAGCACCCCTTTGCGGCAGGGGAAACCGGAGACCCAGTACTTC.